Presented here are 30 T cell receptor beta chains from one specimen sequenced in a study of OX40 agonist ivuxolimab in advanced cancers. Using immunoSEQ multiplex PCR, the repertoire was profiled, and TCRdb retains in-frame clones only, with some absent. The sample has about 72,000 clones, about 84% seen once. Sequences were derived from CD4+ or CD8+ T cells sorted from blood, sampled in a trial of the OX40 agonist ivuxolimab. These receptors came from an adult with an advanced solid tumor such as melanoma, head and neck, liver or kidney cancer.

This chain joins TRBV6-1 and TRBJ2-3, with 8 bases fitting TRBD1. With 6 bases clipped from V and 5 bases from J, the junction kept 7 bases outside the gene matches. Germline lookup yields CDR1 MNHNS and CDR2 SASEGT. There are 14 residues in the CDR3. This chain's CDR3 is CASRGRGQRDTQYF. The CDR3 bases are TGTGCCAGCAGGGGCAGGGGGCAAAGAGATACGCAGTATTTT.

The rearrangement uses TRBV15 and TRBJ2-5; tentatively, D is TRBD2 (6 bases). V shed 4 bases and J shed 7 bases, with 28 bases lying between them. In germline, CDR1 is LNHNV, CDR2 YYDKDF (reference sequence). This CDR3 is built from 18 residues. The DNA for the CDR3 is TGTGCCACCAGCATCAGATGGCGACAAGGGCGCCGGAGGGGGACCCAGTACTTC. As protein: CATSIRWRQGRRRGTQYF.

V and J are TRBV11-3 and TRBJ2-1; D is unresolved. Germline values: CDR1 SGHNT, CDR2 YENEEA. The CDR3 totals 12 residues. V lost 5 bases, J lost 7 bases, and 9 bases lay in between. In DNA form, the CDR3 reads TGTGCCAGCAGCGATTCGTCGAATGAGCAGTTCTTC. Protein: CASSDSSNEQFF.

V gene TRBV7-8 combines with J gene TRBJ2-2; D is possibly TRBD2 (6 bases). Germline values: CDR1 SGHVS, CDR2 FQNEAQ. This CDR3 contains 16 residues. V lost 4 bases, J lost 1 base, and 13 bases lay in between. DNA of the CDR3: TGTGCCAGCAGCTACCTTGGAGGGCGGAACACCGGGGAGCTGTTTTTT. Translating gives CASSYLGGRNTGELFF.

This clone appeared a few times. This sequence joins TRBV29-1 and TRBJ1-2, with D uncertain. This CDR3 spans 11 amino acids. CDR1 SQVTM and CDR2 ANQGSEA come from the germline V gene. Trimming removed 4 bases at V and 6 bases at J, with 9 bases between. The CDR3 here is CSVVPENGYTF. CDR3 DNA sequence: TGCAGCGTTGTTCCCGAGAATGGCTACACCTTC.

This sequence joins TRBV25-1 and TRBJ1-2, with TRBD1 as a possible D gene (5 bases). This CDR3 region has 14 residues. Trimming removed 4 bases at V and 5 bases at J, with 14 bases between. Germline V lookup: CDR1 MGHDK, CDR2 SYGVNS. The CDR3 sequence: CASSAQGPLYGYTF. The CDR3 nucleotides are TGTGCCAGCAGTGCGCAGGGCCCCCTATATGGCTACACCTTC.

This clone was seen a handful of times. The chain is built from TRBV29-1 and TRBJ1-1; D unresolved. The CDR3 is 14 amino acids. Germline CDR1 SQVTM, CDR2 ANQGSEA. Trimming removed 7 bases from V and 0 bases from J, with 15 bases in between. CDR3 in DNA: TGCAGCGCGAGGACGGCCGGATTGAACACTGAAGCTTTCTTT. Translated, it gives CSARTAGLNTEAFF.

The rearrangement joins TRBV11-3 to TRBJ1-4, with a possible D match to TRBD1 (5 bases). This CDR3 spans 12 amino acids. Trimming removed 3 bases from V and 8 bases from J, with 7 bases in between. The germline CDR1 and CDR2 sequences are SGHNT and YENEEA. CDR3 in DNA: TGTGCCAGCAGCTTCGGGGGGGAAAAACTGTTTTTT. Translating gives CASSFGGEKLFF.

This chain links TRBV5-6 with TRBJ2-7; the D gene is possibly TRBD1 (6 bases). Germline lookup yields CDR1 SGHDT and CDR2 YYEEEE. V was pared by 4 bases and J by 1 base, with 12 bases between. The CDR3 contains 14 residues. The CDR3 sequence is CASSMAGQSYEQYF. The CDR3 bases are TGTGCCAGCAGCATGGCCGGACAGTCCTACGAGCAGTACTTC.

The CDR3 sequence: CASSYSGGFTEAFF. The CDR3 coding sequence is TGTGCCAGCAGCTATTCAGGGGGCTTTACTGAAGCTTTCTTT. V gene TRBV5-8 combines with J gene TRBJ1-1; the match to TRBD1 covers 8 bases. Germline values: CDR1 SGHTS, CDR2 YDEGEE. J gave up 5 bases and V 3 bases, and 6 bases lay outside the gene matches. The CDR3 loop spans 14 amino acids.

The chain is built from TRBV2 and TRBJ2-4; D might be TRBD2 (5 bases). Germline CDR1 reads SNHLY; CDR2 reads FYNNEI. Between the trimmed V and J ends, which lost 1 base and 6 bases, there was a span of 13 bases. The CDR3 sequence is 15 residues long. CDR3 in amino acids: CASSEDRSAGNIQYF. In DNA form, the CDR3 reads TGTGCCAGCAGTGAAGATCGTAGCGCGGGAAACATTCAGTACTTC.

The chain couples TRBV30 to TRBJ2-1; D possibly matches TRBD1 or TRBD2 (5 bases each). CDR1 is GTSNPN and CDR2 is SVGIG in the germline V gene (reference sequence). The germline V and J ends were trimmed by 5 bases and 7 bases, with 18 bases remaining between them. The CDR3 length is 14 residues. CDR3 residues: CAWCTHVEGNEQFF. CDR3 nucleotides: TGTGCCTGGTGCACACATGTAGAGGGGAATGAGCAGTTCTTC. The complete variable domain, with remaining parts taken from reference TRBV30 and TRBJ2-1, reads SQTIHQWPATLVQPVGSPLSLECTVEGTSNPNLYWYRQAAGRGLQLLFYSVGIGQISSEVPQNLSASRPQDRQFILSSKKLLLSDSGFYLCAWCTHVEGNEQFFGPGTRLTVL.

CDR3 residues: CASSLGPAGGRETQYF. For the CDR3, the DNA is TGTGCCAGCAGCTTAGGCCCCGCGGGGGGGCGGGAGACCCAGTACTTC. This chain links TRBV7-8 with TRBJ2-5, with 9 nucleotides matching TRBD2. The CDR3 is 16 residues long. Germline lookup yields CDR1 SGHVS and CDR2 FQNEAQ. V was pared by 1 base and J by 5 bases, with 8 bases of the junction left unmatched. Full variable domain (remainder filled in from reference TRBV7-8 and TRBJ2-5): GAGVSQSPRYKVAKRGQDVALRCDPISGHVSLFWYQQALGQGPEFLTYFQNEAQLDKSGLPSDRFFAERPEGSVSTLKIQRTQQEDSAVYLCASSLGPAGGRETQYFGPGTRLLVL.

J is TRBJ1-2 and V is TRBV4-1; no definite D call. CDR3 length: 21 residues. CDR1 and CDR2 (germline): MGHRA, YSYEKL. V was pared by 3 bases and J by 0 bases, with 29 bases between. The CDR3 bases are TGCGCCAGCAGCCAGATGGGCCCCACTGGCAGGCTACCGTTAGCTAACTATGGCTACACCTTC. It yields the protein CASSQMGPTGRLPLANYGYTF.

V is TRBV7-2 and J is TRBJ2-7; the D gene is possibly TRBD2 (5 bases). Per germline, CDR1 SGHTA and CDR2 FQGNSA. The CDR3 is made up of 15 amino acids. V dropped 2 bases and J dropped 3 bases, with 14 bases sitting between them. The DNA of the CDR3 is TGTGCCAGCAGCTTATCCGTGGGAGAGAACTACGAGCAGTACTTC. It encodes CASSLSVGENYEQYF.

The rearrangement links TRBV7-9 to TRBJ2-2; possible D gene TRBD1, 5 bases. Looked up from germline, CDR1 is SEHNR and CDR2 is FQNEAQ (reference sequence). This CDR3 has 14 residues. V gave up 2 bases and J gave up 7 bases, with 11 bases separating them. CDR3 residues: CASSLQWGSGELFF. The CDR3, as DNA: TGTGCCAGCAGCTTACAGTGGGGCAGCGGGGAGCTGTTTTTT.

The chain couples TRBV27 to TRBJ1-5; 8 bases are shared with TRBD1. CDR1 is MNHEY and CDR2 is SMNVEV in the germline V gene (reference sequence). V lost 5 bases and J lost 4; bases outside the gene matches: 10. This CDR3 comprises 16 residues. DNA of the CDR3: TGTGCCAGCAGTGTCTCCCGGGACAGGACAAATCAGCCCCAGCATTTT. This translates into CASSVSRDRTNQPQHF.

This clone was picked up a small number of times. The chain carries TRBV6-4 and TRBJ1-2; D unresolved. The CDR3 sequence is 13 residues long. V lost 2 bases, J lost 4 bases, and 8 bases lay in between. Germline CDR1 reads MRHNA; CDR2 reads SNTAGT. This chain's CDR3 is CASSDGVGYGYTF. The CDR3 nucleotides read TGTGCCAGCAGTGACGGGGTCGGCTATGGCTACACCTTC.

J is TRBJ1-1 and V is TRBV28; perhaps TRBD1 as D (5 bases). Trimming removed 5 bases at V and 1 base at J, with 11 bases between. The CDR3 has 14 amino acids. Germline assignment: CDR1 MDHEN and CDR2 SYDVKM. CDR3 sequence reads: CASSIGTENTEAFF. CDR3 sequence (DNA): TGTGCCAGCAGTATCGGGACGGAGAACACTGAAGCTTTCTTT.

The gene calls are TRBV12-5 and TRBJ2-1; D is perhaps TRBD1 (5 bases). Trimming removed 2 bases from V and 0 bases from J, with 17 bases in between. Looked up from germline, CDR1 is LGHNT and CDR2 is FRNRAP. The CDR3 extends over 18 amino acids. CDR3 nucleotides: TGTGCTAGTGGTTTGTCAACTGTGGCAGGGCGCTCCTACAATGAGCAGTTCTTC. Translated: CASGLSTVAGRSYNEQFF.

The chain uses TRBV4-1 and TRBJ1-3, with 8 nucleotides matching TRBD1. CDR3 length equals 15 residues. Unmatched junction bases numbered 3, after V lost 2 bases and J lost 3 bases. Germline V gene data show CDR1 as MGHRA and CDR2 as YSYEKL. CDR3 amino acids: CASSQTGGFGNTIYF. In nucleotides, the CDR3 is TGCGCCAGCAGCCAAACAGGGGGATTTGGAAACACCATATATTTT.

CDR3 DNA: TGTGCCACCGCGGACAGGGGCACAGATACGCAGTATTTT. This translates into CATADRGTDTQYF. The J gene is TRBJ2-3, the V gene TRBV28, with TRBD1 identical over 8 bases. V lost 10 bases and J lost 1; bases outside the gene matches: 4. The CDR3 totals 13 residues. Per the germline V gene, CDR1 is MDHEN and CDR2 is SYDVKM.

The rearrangement links TRBV5-4 to TRBJ1-3, with D uncertain. The CDR3 is 16 residues long. Trimming pared 0 bases from V and 2 bases from J, leaving 12 bases between. Germline CDR1 reads SGHNT; CDR2 reads YYREEE (reference sequence). Written as DNA, the CDR3 is TGTGCCAGCAGCTTGGATTCCGTTGGGCCTGGAAACACCATATATTTT. Protein product: CASSLDSVGPGNTIYF.

This chain links TRBV6-6 with TRBJ1-2; TRBD1 matches at 7 bases. Germline loops: CDR1 MNHNY, CDR2 SVGAGI (reference sequence). This CDR3 contains 12 residues. After removal of 0 bases from V and 10 bases from J, the junction contained 2 bases not matched to a gene. The CDR3 nucleotides read TGTGCCAGCAGTTACTCCGGACAGGCCTACACCTTC. It encodes CASSYSGQAYTF.

The chain combines TRBV5-1 with TRBJ2-3; 10 bases map to TRBD1. CDR3 length: 15 residues. CDR1 and CDR2 (germline): SGHRS, YFSETQ. With 0 bases clipped from V and 5 bases from J, the junction kept 3 bases outside the gene matches. The CDR3 DNA is TGCGCCAGCAGCTTGGCCAGGGACAGGGGAGATACGCAGTATTTT. It yields the protein CASSLARDRGDTQYF.

The chain recombines TRBV18 with TRBJ1-1, with 10 bases aligning to TRBD1. The CDR3 loop spans 14 amino acids. V lost 6 bases, J lost 3 bases, and 4 bases stayed unmatched. The germline V gene encodes CDR1 KGHSH and CDR2 LQKENI. CDR3 loop: CASSFGTGDTEAFF. CDR3 sequence (DNA): TGTGCCAGCTCTTTCGGGACAGGGGACACTGAAGCTTTCTTT.

This clone has more than one count but fewer than ten. The J gene is TRBJ2-2, the V gene TRBV9; perhaps TRBD2 as D (5 bases). The CDR3 loop spans 15 amino acids. Between the trimmed V and J ends, which lost 3 bases and 1 base, there was a span of 10 bases. The germline CDR1 and CDR2 sequences are SGDLS and YYNGEE. The CDR3 nucleotides are TGTGCCAGCAGCGACGGACTCGAGAACACCGGGGAGCTGTTTTTT. Translating gives CASSDGLENTGELFF. Together with reference TRBV9 and TRBJ2-2, the CDR3 gives the full variable domain: DSGVTQTPKHLITATGQRVTLRCSPRSGDLSVYWYQQSLDQGLQFLIQYYNGEERAKGNILERFSAQQFPDLHSELNLSSLELGDSALYFCASSDGLENTGELFFGEGSRLTVL.

This sequence joins TRBV6-5 and TRBJ1-1, with D uncertain. The CDR3 has 14 residues. The ends were cut back, 6 bases at V and 5 bases at J, with 16 bases in the middle. Germline values: CDR1 MNHEY, CDR2 SVGAGI. CDR3 bases: TGTGCCAGCAGGCTCGGGATCTGGAATACTGAAGCTTTCTTT. Translating it yields CASRLGIWNTEAFF.

The chain carries TRBV18 and TRBJ2-2; weak D call: TRBD2 (5 bases). The CDR3 is made up of 15 amino acids. Looked up from germline, CDR1 is KGHSH and CDR2 is LQKENI. V gave up 3 bases and J gave up 4 bases, with 12 bases separating them. This chain's CDR3 is CASSPTLDSTGELFF. The CDR3 nucleotides read TGTGCCAGCTCACCGACACTAGACTCCACCGGGGAGCTGTTTTTT.

The CDR3 coding sequence is TGTGCCAGCAGTTACTTTACCCAGGCAGCTAACTATGGCTACACCTTC. Translation: CASSYFTQAANYGYTF. The rearrangement joins TRBV6-5 to TRBJ1-2; D not resolved. This CDR3 has 16 amino acids. Germline V gene lookup returns CDR1 MNHEY and CDR2 SVGAGI. V lost 1 base, J lost 0 bases, and 12 bases lay in between.